This TCR beta chain was captured by sequencing in a study of blood T cell repertoires in COVID-19. Overall study: The origin of the acute and convalescent COVID-19 samples was the United States, Italy and Spain. Sources were T cells, B-cell-depleted T cells, or PBMCs; the material itself was cDNA or gDNA.

Per the original data handling: Reference gene primers were amplified, and this amplification served to estimate nucleated cell counts. The repertoire was sequenced with immunoSEQ multiplex PCR; TCRdb's copy has only in-frame clones and lacks some. The DNA gave D and trimming, while V, J and clone size come from that table. Of around 42,000 clones listed, about nine tenths are singletons. Trimming stripped 4 bases from V and 10 bases from J, with 11 bases between. This CDR3 is 13 amino acids long. Germline lookup yields CDR1 MNHEY and CDR2 SMNVEV (reference sequence). Sequences were obtained from peripheral blood. The chain carries TRBV27 and TRBJ1-6, with a weak D call TRBD1 (6 bases). The source is a human donor in a cohort sampled during active COVID-19. The DNA for the CDR3 is TGTGCCAGCAGTTCCCCAGGGGCCTCACCCCTCCACTTT. This gives the protein CASSSPGASPLHF.